This T cell receptor beta chain comes out of a study of early T cells in non-severe SARS-CoV-2 infection. Attachment of unique molecular identifiers to individual cDNA molecules was performed. One entry per CDR3 protein, called by TCRdb with MiXCR from the 5' RACE reads. Of 20,000 to 25,000 distinct CDR3 sequences listed, 4% to 4.5% are singletons. The germline gives CDR1 SGHTA, CDR2 FQGNSA. CDR3 length: 13 residues. The V end was cut by 5 bases, the J end by 3 bases, with 11 bases between. This clonotype has at least ten counts. The TCR was taken from an adult who was a healthcare worker with PCR-confirmed SARS-CoV-2 infection or an uninfected control (not recorded which). Sequencing was carried out using whole blood. The rearrangement uses TRBV7-2 and TRBJ2-7; D not resolved. The CDR3 nucleotides are TGTGCCAGCAGCCTCTCGAGAGACTACGAGCAGTACTTC. Its translation is CASSLSRDYEQYF.